The 8 T cell receptor beta chains below all came from one sample that was sequenced in a study of shared clonotypes between healthy human individuals. Only in-frame clones appear in the TCRdb table, and some are missing; sequencing was by immunoSEQ multiplex PCR. Of some 500,000 clones in the sample, 95% to 97% are singletons; the top ten hold about 0.064%. Sequenced input: naive CD4+ T cells sorted from blood. The subset here: CD45RA+ positively selected. These receptors all come from a woman aged 25-40 years in good health.

The chain recombines TRBV5-4 with TRBJ2-5; D is possibly TRBD2 (5 bases). The CDR3 has 13 residues. Trimming took 4 bases from V and 4 from J, leaving 11 bases between them. Germline V CDR1 and CDR2: SGHNT, YYREEE (reference sequence). This chain's CDR3 is CASSKGLLETQYF. Written as DNA, the CDR3 is TGTGCCAGCAGCAAAGGACTCCTAGAGACCCAGTACTTC.

This sequence joins TRBV7-3 and TRBJ2-5; TRBD2 is a possible D gene (5 bases). The J call may not be correct, given that the DNA end is closer to TRBJ2-7. Germline values: CDR1 SGHTA, CDR2 FQGTGA. The CDR3 consists of 14 residues. CDR3 residues: CASSLSRERNEQYF. The CDR3 DNA sequence: TGTGCCAGCAGCTTGAGTCGGGAAAGAAACGAGCAGTACTTC.

The chain couples TRBV5-1 to TRBJ2-1; D may be TRBD1 (6 bases). V was trimmed by 4 bases and J by 7 bases, leaving 15 bases between them. Germline values: CDR1 SGHRS, CDR2 YFSETQ. The CDR3 is made up of 14 amino acids. For the CDR3, the DNA is TGCGCCAGCAGCCCACAGGGTCCTGGGAATGAGCAGTTCTTC. This encodes CASSPQGPGNEQFF.

The table lists this clone with a count of one. The chain couples TRBV19 to TRBJ2-6; D gene ambiguous. V dropped 3 bases and J dropped 0 bases, with 0 bases sitting between them. CDR3 size: 13 residues. Germline V lookup: CDR1 LNHDA, CDR2 SQIVND (reference sequence). The CDR3 reads CASSISGANVLTF. The CDR3 DNA reads as TGTGCCAGTAGTATCTCTGGGGCCAACGTCCTGACTTTC. The variable domain in full, with the rest retrieved from reference TRBV19 and TRBJ2-6, is DGGITQSPKYLFRKEGQNVTLSCEQNLNHDAMYWYRQDPGQGLRLIYYSQIVNDFQKGDIAEGYSVSREKKESFPLTVTSAQKNPTAFYLCASSISGANVLTFGAGSRLTVL.

The chain couples TRBV6-6 to TRBJ2-7; 10 bases line up with TRBD1. The CDR3 is 14 residues long. The germline V gene encodes CDR1 MNHNY and CDR2 SVGAGI (reference sequence). Trimming at V came to 5 bases and at J to 3 bases, leaving 4 bases not matched to a gene. DNA of the CDR3: TGTGCCAGCAGTCCGGACAGGGGGTACTACGAGCAGTACTTC. Its protein product is CASSPDRGYYEQYF.

The gene calls are TRBV7-9 and TRBJ1-1, with 9 bases fitting TRBD1. The CDR3 length is 16 residues. Unmatched junction bases numbered 9, after V lost 5 bases and J lost 2 bases. Per germline, CDR1 SEHNR and CDR2 FQNEAQ (reference sequence). CDR3 in DNA: TGTGCCAGCAGCCGACTCCCGGGACAGGGAAACACTGAAGCTTTCTTT. Translation: CASSRLPGQGNTEAFF.

V is TRBV5-5 and J is TRBJ2-7; 10 bases fit TRBD2. Germline values: CDR1 SGHKS, CDR2 YYEKEE (reference sequence). The CDR3 extends over 15 amino acids. The trim removed 3 bases at V and 7 bases at J, leaving 10 bases unmatched. CDR3 nucleotide sequence: TGTGCCAGCAGCTATACAAGCGGGAGGGCCGGGGAGCAGTACTTC. Amino acids: CASSYTSGRAGEQYF.

Regarding this clone: An end of the junction differs from the germline gene, which may be a read error. The rearrangement uses TRBV27 and TRBJ2-7, with D tentatively TRBD1 or TRBD2 (5 bases each). CDR1 and CDR2 (germline): MNHEY, SMNVEV (reference sequence). This CDR3 contains 14 residues. The CDR3 nucleotides are TGTGCCAGCAGTCCAACCTCTACTAGGGGAAGGATCGGGTTC. This codes for CASSPTSTRGRIGF.